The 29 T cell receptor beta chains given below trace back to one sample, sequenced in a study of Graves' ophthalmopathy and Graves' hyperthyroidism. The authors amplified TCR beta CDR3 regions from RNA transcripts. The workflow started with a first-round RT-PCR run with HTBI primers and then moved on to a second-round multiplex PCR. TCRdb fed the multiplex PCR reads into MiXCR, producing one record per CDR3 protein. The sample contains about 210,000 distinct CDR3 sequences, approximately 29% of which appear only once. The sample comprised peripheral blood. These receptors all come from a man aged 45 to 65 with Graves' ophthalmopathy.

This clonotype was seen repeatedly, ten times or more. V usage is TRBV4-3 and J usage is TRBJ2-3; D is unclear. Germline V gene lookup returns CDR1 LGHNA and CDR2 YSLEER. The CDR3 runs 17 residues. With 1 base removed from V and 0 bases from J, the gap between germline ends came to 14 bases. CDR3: CASSQAVTASSTDTQYF. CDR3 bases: TGCGCCAGCAGCCAAGCAGTCACAGCCTCTAGCACAGATACGCAGTATTTT.

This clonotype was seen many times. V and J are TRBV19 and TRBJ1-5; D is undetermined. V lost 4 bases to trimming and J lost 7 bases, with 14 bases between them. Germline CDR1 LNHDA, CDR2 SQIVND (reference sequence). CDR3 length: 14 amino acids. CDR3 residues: CASSKGRPEQPQHF. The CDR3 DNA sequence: TGTGCCAGTAGTAAAGGACGGCCGGAGCAGCCCCAGCATTTT.

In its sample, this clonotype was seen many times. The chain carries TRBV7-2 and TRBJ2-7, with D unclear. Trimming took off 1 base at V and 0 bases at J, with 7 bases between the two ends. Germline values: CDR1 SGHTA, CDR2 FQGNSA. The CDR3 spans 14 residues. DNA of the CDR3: TGTGCCAGCAGCTTAGAGGGCAACTCCTACGAGCAGTACTTC. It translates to CASSLEGNSYEQYF.

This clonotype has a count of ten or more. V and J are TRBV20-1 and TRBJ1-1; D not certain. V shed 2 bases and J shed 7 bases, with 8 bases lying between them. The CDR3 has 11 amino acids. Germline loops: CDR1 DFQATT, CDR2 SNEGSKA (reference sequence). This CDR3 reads CSARQASEAFF. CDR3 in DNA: TGCAGTGCTAGACAGGCCAGTGAAGCTTTCTTT.

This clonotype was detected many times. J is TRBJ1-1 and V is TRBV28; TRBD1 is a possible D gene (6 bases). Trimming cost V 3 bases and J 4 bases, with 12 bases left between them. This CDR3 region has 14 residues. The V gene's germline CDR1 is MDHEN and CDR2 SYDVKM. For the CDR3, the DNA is TGTGCCAGCAGTTTCGCACCAGGGGTCACTGAAGCTTTCTTT. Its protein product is CASSFAPGVTEAFF.

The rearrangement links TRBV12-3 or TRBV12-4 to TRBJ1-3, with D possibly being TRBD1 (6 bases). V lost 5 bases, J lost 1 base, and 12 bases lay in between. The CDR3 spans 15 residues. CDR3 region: CASSPTGFSGNTIYF. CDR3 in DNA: TGTGCCAGCAGTCCTACAGGGTTTTCTGGAAACACCATATATTTT.

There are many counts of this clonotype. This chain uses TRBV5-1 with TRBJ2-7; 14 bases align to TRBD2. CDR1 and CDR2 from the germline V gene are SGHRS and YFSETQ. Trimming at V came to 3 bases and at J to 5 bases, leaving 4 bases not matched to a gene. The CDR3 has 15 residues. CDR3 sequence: CASSYGGLAGDEQYF. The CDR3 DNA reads TGCGCCAGCAGCTACGGGGGACTAGCGGGAGACGAGCAGTACTTC.

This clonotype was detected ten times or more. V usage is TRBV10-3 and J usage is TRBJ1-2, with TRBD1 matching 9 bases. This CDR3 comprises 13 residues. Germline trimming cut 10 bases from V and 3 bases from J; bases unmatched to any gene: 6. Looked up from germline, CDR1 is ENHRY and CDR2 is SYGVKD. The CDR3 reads CASRDRVDYGYTF. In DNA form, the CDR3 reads TGTGCCAGTCGGGACAGGGTGGACTATGGCTACACCTTC.

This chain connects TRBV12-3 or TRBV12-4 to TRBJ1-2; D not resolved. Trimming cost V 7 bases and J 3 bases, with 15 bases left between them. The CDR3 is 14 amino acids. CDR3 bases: TGTGCCAGCACCATGCTGGGATCTGACTATGGCTACACCTTC. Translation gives CASTMLGSDYGYTF.

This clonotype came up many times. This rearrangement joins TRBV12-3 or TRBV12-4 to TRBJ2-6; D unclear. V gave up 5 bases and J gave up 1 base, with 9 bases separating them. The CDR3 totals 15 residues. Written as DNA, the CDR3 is TGTGCCAGCAGTACCCGTCGTTCTGGGGCCAACGTCCTGACTTTC. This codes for CASSTRRSGANVLTF.

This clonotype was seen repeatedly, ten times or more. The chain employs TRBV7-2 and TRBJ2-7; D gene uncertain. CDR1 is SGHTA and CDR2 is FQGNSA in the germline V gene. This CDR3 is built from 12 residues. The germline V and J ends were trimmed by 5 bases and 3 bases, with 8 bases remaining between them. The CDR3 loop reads CASSHGFYEQYF. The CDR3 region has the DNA TGTGCCAGCAGCCACGGGTTCTACGAGCAGTACTTC.

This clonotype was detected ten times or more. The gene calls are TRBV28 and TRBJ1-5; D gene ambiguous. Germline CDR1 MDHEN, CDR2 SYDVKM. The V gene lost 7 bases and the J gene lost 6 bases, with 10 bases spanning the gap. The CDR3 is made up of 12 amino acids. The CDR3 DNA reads TGTGCCAGCACCCTAGGGTTTCAGCCCCAGCATTTT. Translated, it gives CASTLGFQPQHF.

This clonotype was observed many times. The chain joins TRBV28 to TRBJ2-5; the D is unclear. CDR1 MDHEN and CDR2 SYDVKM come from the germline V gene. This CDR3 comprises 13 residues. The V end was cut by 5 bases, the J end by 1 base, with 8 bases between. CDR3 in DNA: TGTGCCAGCAGTCGGGCACTCCAAGAGACCCAGTACTTC. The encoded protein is CASSRALQETQYF.

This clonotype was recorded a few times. The CDR3 here is CASSLESATDYNSPLHF. DNA of the CDR3: TGCGCCAGCAGCTTGGAATCGGCAACAGACTATAATTCACCCCTCCACTTT. The chain couples TRBV5-1 to TRBJ1-6; D call uncertain. Per germline, CDR1 SGHRS and CDR2 YFSETQ. V was cut by 0 bases and J by 3 bases, with 13 bases left in between. The length of the CDR3 is 17 residues.

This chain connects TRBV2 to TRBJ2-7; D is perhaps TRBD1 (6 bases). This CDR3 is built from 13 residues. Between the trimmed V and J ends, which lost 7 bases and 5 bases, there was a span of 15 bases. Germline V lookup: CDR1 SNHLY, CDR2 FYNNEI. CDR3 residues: CASKEDSPHEQYF. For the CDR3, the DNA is TGTGCCAGCAAAGAGGACAGCCCCCACGAGCAGTACTTC.

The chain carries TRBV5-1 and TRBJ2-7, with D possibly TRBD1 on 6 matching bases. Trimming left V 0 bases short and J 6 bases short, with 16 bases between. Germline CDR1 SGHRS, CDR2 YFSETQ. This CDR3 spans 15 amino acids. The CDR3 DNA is TGCGCCAGCAGCTTGGCCCGGGTCCTGGGGGCCGAGCAGTACTTC. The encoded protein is CASSLARVLGAEQYF.

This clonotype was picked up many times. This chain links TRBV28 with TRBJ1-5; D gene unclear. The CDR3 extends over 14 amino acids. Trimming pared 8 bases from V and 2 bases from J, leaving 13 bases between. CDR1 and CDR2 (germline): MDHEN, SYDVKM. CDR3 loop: CASEEVRGNQPQHF. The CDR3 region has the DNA TGTGCCAGCGAGGAAGTTCGGGGCAATCAGCCCCAGCATTTT. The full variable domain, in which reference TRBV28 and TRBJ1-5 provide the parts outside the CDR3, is DVKVTQSSRYLVKRTGEKVFLECVQDMDHENMFWYRQDPGLGLRLIYFSYDVKMKEKGDIPEGYSVSREKKERFSLILESASTNQTSMYLCASEEVRGNQPQHFGDGTRLSIL.

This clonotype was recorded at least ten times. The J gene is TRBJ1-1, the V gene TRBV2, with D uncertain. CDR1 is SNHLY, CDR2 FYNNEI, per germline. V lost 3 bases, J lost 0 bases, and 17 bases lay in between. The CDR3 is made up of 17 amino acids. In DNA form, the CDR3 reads TGTGCCAGCAGTGATTCCGCTGCCTTTAAGATGAACACTGAAGCTTTCTTT. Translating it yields CASSDSAAFKMNTEAFF.

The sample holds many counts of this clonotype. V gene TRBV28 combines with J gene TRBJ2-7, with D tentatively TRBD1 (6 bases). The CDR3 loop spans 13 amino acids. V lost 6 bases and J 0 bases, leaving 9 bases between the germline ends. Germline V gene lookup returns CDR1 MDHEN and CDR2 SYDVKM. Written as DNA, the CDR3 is TGTGCCAGCAGGGACAGAGGCTCCTACGAGCAGTACTTC. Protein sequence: CASRDRGSYEQYF.

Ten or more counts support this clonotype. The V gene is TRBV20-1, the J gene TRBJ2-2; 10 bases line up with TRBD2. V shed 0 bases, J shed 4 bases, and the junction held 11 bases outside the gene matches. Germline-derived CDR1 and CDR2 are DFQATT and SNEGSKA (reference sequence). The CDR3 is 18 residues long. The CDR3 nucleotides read TGCAGTGCTAGAGATCCAGGAGCGGGAGGGCCTATCACCGGGGAGCTGTTTTTT. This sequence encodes CSARDPGAGGPITGELFF.

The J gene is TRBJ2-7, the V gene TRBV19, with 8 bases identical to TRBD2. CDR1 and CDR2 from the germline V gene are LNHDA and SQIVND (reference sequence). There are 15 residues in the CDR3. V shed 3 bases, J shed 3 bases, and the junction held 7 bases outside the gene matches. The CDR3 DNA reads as TGTGCCAGTAGTATTAGCGGGACGAACCTCTACGAGCAGTACTTC. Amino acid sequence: CASSISGTNLYEQYF.

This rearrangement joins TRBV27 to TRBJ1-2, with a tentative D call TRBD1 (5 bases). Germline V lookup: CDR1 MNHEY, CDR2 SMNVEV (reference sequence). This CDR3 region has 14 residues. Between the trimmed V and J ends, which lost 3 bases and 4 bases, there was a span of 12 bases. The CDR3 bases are TGTGCCAGCAGTTTCCAGGGAGGCCTCTATGGCTACACCTTC. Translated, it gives CASSFQGGLYGYTF.

CDR3 loop: CASSEHYGEQYF. The CDR3 nucleotides read TGTGCCAGCAGTGAACACTACGGGGAGCAGTACTTC. V usage is TRBV25-1 and J usage is TRBJ2-7; D gene ambiguous. Germline assignment: CDR1 MGHDK and CDR2 SYGVNS. V lost 2 bases to trimming and J lost 7 bases, with 9 bases between them. This CDR3 has 12 residues.

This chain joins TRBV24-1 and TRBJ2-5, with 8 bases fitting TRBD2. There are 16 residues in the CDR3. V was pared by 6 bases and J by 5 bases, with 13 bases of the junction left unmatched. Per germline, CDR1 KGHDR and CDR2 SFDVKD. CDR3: CATSLKGGLGTETQYF. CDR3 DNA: TGTGCCACCAGTCTTAAGGGGGGACTAGGAACGGAGACCCAGTACTTC.

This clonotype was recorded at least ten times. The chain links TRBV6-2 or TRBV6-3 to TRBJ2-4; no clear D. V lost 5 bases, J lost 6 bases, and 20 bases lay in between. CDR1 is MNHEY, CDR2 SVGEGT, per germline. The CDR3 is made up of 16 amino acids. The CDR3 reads CASSEVELGPLNIQYF. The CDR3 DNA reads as TGTGCCAGCAGTGAGGTCGAACTGGGCCCTTTAAACATTCAGTACTTC.

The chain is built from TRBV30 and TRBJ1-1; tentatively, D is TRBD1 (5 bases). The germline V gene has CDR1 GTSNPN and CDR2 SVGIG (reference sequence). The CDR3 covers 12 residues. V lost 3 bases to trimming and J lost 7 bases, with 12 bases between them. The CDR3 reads CAWRGVRREAFF. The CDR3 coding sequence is TGTGCCTGGAGAGGGGTTCGGCGTGAAGCTTTCTTT.

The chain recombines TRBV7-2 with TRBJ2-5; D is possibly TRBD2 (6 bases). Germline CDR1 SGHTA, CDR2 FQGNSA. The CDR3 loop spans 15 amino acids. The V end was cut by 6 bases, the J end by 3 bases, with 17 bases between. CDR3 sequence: CASRTRFSGEETQYF. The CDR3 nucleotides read TGTGCCAGCAGAACCCGATTTTCGGGAGAAGAGACCCAGTACTTC.

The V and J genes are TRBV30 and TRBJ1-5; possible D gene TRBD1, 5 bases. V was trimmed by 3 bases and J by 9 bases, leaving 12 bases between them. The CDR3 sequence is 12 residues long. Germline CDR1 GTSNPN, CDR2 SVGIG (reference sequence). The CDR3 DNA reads TGTGCCTGGAGCCCGACCGGGGGGCCCCAGCATTTT. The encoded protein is CAWSPTGGPQHF.

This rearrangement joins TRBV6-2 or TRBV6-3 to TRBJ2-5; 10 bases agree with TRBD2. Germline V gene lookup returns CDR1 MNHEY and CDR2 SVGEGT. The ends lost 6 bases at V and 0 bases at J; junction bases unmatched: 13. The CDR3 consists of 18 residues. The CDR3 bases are TGTGCCAGCAGCCCTGGGACTAGCGAAAGAATGTACCAAGAGACCCAGTACTTC. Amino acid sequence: CASSPGTSERMYQETQYF.